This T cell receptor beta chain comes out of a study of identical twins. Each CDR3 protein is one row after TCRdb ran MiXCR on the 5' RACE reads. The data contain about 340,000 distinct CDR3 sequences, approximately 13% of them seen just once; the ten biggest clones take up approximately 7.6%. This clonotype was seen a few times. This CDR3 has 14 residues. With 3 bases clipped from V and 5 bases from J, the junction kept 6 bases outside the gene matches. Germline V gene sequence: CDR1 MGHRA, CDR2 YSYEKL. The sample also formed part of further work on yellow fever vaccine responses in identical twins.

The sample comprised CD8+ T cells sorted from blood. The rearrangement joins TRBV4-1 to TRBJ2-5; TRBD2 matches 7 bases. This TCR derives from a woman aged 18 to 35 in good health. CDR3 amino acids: CASSHKGGSETQYF. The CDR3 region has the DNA TGCGCCAGCAGCCACAAAGGCGGGAGTGAGACCCAGTACTTC.